This T cell receptor beta chain emerged from a study of blood T cell repertoires in COVID-19. About the research overall: There were acute and convalescent COVID-19 samples, and they came from the United States, Italy and Spain.

Using immunoSEQ multiplex PCR, the repertoire was profiled, and TCRdb retains in-frame clones only, with some absent. The sample lists 250,000 to 400,000 clones; around 89% were seen once. Deletions cut 0 bases from V and 8 bases from J, with 10 bases between. Per the germline V gene, CDR1 is LGHNA and CDR2 is YNFKEQ. This CDR3 is 13 amino acids long. This sequence joins TRBV4-2 and TRBJ1-2; the D is unclear. The clonotype originates from a woman between 25 and 40 years old with COVID-19, enrolled during active disease. What was sequenced was peripheral blood. The CDR3 nucleotides read TGTGCCAGCAGCCAAGATGGGCGGGGAGGCTACACCTTC. Amino acids: CASSQDGRGGYTF.